This T cell receptor (beta chain) came from a study of blood T cell repertoires in COVID-19 (dated by TCRdb to the early 2020s). For context, the study as a whole: Samples from collaborators originated in the United States, Italy and Spain and spanned both the acute and convalescent phases of COVID-19. Samples came from the ongoing ImmuneRACE study (first 160 participants) plus 1,254 subjects from 6 global collaborators. Subjects who had been exposed to COVID-19, were actively infected with it, or had recovered from it provided the deeply sampled blood TCRbeta repertoires that made up the dataset. The repertoires were released in a freely available public database meant as a resource for research on the immune response to SARS-CoV-2. Where available, HLA class I and class II types were obtained from metadata supplied by the sample provider rather than from assay-based typing. The prospective study material was composed of cDNA or gDNA derived from T cells, B-cell-depleted T cells, or PBMCs. A de-identified subject ID, COVID-19 status, age in years and sex were almost always included in the sample metadata.

The collaborating institutions used their own protocols to collect whole blood in K2EDTA tubes. Collaborator samples were shipped for TCRbeta analysis as frozen whole blood, isolated PBMCs, or DNA extracted from either sample type. Beyond this particular receptor, the publication reports: The amount of clinical and demographic metadata varied by source and participant and was provided uncurated.

TCRbeta CDR3 regions were amplified from genomic DNA by means of the immunoSEQ Assay, a bias-controlled multiplex PCR. On the study's bioinformatics: The number of nucleated cells in each sample was estimated by amplification of reference gene primers within the assay. To quantify the absolute abundance of each unique TCRbeta CDR3 rearrangement, sequence reads were collapsed and filtered. For each sample, productive Simpson clonality was calculated by taking the square root of Simpson's diversity index across productive rearrangements. The source is immuneACCESS, and TCRdb retained only in-frame sequences with V and J called. Part of the clones is not carried over; for the studies checked, unresolved V genes explain less than half of this, and the remainder is unexplained. V and J calls plus clone size are reproduced from that table; the DNA served to infer D and trimming. This sample gives about 380,000 clones in total; around 85% of them show up just once. The biggest ten clones account for roughly 3.6% of the sample.

There are 13 amino acids in the CDR3, from cysteine to phenylalanine inclusive. Only the CDR3 region is kept as DNA, spanning 39 bases read in frame from base 1. According to the germline V gene (reference sequence), CDR1 reads LNHNV and CDR2 reads YYDKDF. V ends up 5 bases short and J 7 bases short, with an unmatched junction base count of 2. On this clone itself: Its antigen is currently not known. No qualities accompany the bases; no much larger clone lies one base away.

The clonotype originates from a woman aged 18 to 35 with acute or convalescent COVID-19. Recombination linked TRBV15 to TRBJ1-6, with 7 bases matching TRBD1. The source material was peripheral blood. The CDR3 reads as follows: CATSGQENSPLHF. The base sequence is TGTGCCACCAGCGGACAGGAGAATTCACCCCTCCACTTT. Beyond the CDR3, the reference TRBV15 and TRBJ1-6 genes provide the residues; the full variable domain reads: DAMVIQNPRYQVTQFGKPVTLSCSQTLNHNVMYWYQQKSSQAPKLLFHYYDKDFNNEADTPDNFQSRRPNTSFCFLDIRSPGLGDTAMYLCATSGQENSPLHFGNGTRLTVT.